Here is one T cell receptor beta chain with its context. The antigen is unknown. The sample originates from a study of T cell responses to AZD1222 COVID-19 vaccine. Study results and limitations: Sampling that yielded the repertoires occurred only after the peak T cell response.

With 7 bases clipped from V and 8 bases from J, the junction kept 7 bases outside the gene matches. CDR3 size: 12 residues. The germline CDR1 and CDR2 sequences are SQVTM and ANQGSEA. The assay was immunoSEQ multiplex PCR, and TCRdb's table has in-frame clones only and misses some. The sample lists about 160,000 clones; 90% to 95% were seen once. Sequencing used peripheral blood, obtained on day 0 of AZD1222 vaccination. The gene calls are TRBV29-1 and TRBJ1-2; 10 bases agree with TRBD1. This sequence originates from an adult in good health. The CDR3 DNA reads TGCAGCGCGACAGGGGGCGCGAGAGGCTACACCTTC. This codes for CSATGGARGYTF.